Listed below are T cell receptor beta chains from one sample, sequenced in a study of T cell responses to AZD1222 COVID-19 vaccine. Data came from immunoSEQ multiplex PCR; TCRdb stores just in-frame clones and leaves some out. The sample holds around 180,000 clones, 90% seen once. This sample comprised peripheral blood, obtained on day 0 of AZD1222 vaccination. The source is an adult in good health. Each CDR3 is given with its conserved first and last residue. Fields, in order: CDR3 protein, CDR3 DNA, D gene, clone size, V gene, J gene. A D gene is named only where the DNA matches it firmly. The size field is filled for only some rows; it gives once, few, many or a size class.

CDR3: CASYLREVSTKGFF
DNA: TGTGCCTCTTACCTCCGTGAGGTTTCGACAAAGGGGTTCTTC
D: .
size: .
V: TRBV30
J: TRBJ2-1

CDR3: CASSEDRGRTDTQYF
DNA: TGTGCCAGCAGCGAGGACAGGGGGCGTACAGATACGCAGTATTTT
D: TRBD1
size: once
V: TRBV2
J: TRBJ2-3

CDR3: CASSSEGLGTDLYEQYF
DNA: TGTGCCAGCAGCTCAGAGGGTCTGGGGACCGACCTTTACGAGCAGTACTTC
D: .
size: .
V: TRBV7-2
J: TRBJ2-7

CDR3: CASSVDSRSPLHF
DNA: TGTGCCAGCAGTGTGGACAGTCGTTCACCCCTCCACTTT
D: .
size: .
V: TRBV25-1
J: TRBJ1-6

CDR3: CASSAGSGGSYEQYF
DNA: TGTGCCTCCTCAGCGGGATCCGGGGGATCCTACGAGCAGTACTTC
D: TRBD2
size: .
V: TRBV6-5
J: TRBJ2-7

CDR3: CASSYEHNQPQHF
DNA: TGTGCCAGCAGTTACGAACATAATCAGCCCCAGCATTTT
D: .
size: .
V: TRBV6-5
J: TRBJ1-5

CDR3: CASSLEPTGSFDTEAFF
DNA: TGCGCCAGCAGCTTGGAGCCGACAGGATCCTTTGACACTGAAGCTTTCTTT
D: .
size: .
V: TRBV5-1
J: TRBJ1-1

CDR3: CASRPPGQGWDEQFF
DNA: TGTGCCAGCAGACCACCGGGACAGGGGTGGGATGAGCAGTTCTTC
D: TRBD1
size: .
V: TRBV7-2
J: TRBJ2-1

CDR3: CASSQDRMNGQYF
DNA: TGTGCCAGCAGCCAAGATAGGATGAATGGGCAGTATTTT
D: .
size: few
V: TRBV3-1/TRBV3-2
J: TRBJ2-3

CDR3: CASSRNPPGQGNADTQYF
DNA: TGCGCCAGCAGCCGTAATCCCCCCGGGCAGGGAAACGCAGATACGCAGTATTTT
D: .
size: .
V: TRBV4-3
J: TRBJ2-3

CDR3: CASSRNRDRGQPQHF
DNA: TGTGCCAGCAGTCGTAACCGGGACAGGGGCCAGCCCCAGCATTTT
D: TRBD1
size: .
V: TRBV6-5
J: TRBJ1-5

CDR3: CASSLGQTIYGYTF
DNA: TGCGCCAGCAGCTTGGGGCAGACAATCTATGGCTACACCTTC
D: .
size: .
V: TRBV5-1
J: TRBJ1-2

CDR3: CARSLAVTSGGEYF
DNA: TGTGCCAGAAGCTTGGCTGTGACTAGCGGCGGAGAGTACTTC
D: TRBD2
size: once
V: TRBV5-3
J: TRBJ2-5

CDR3: CASSWEAGYSNQPQHF
DNA: TGTGCCAGCAGTTGGGAGGCAGGGTATAGCAATCAGCCCCAGCATTTT
D: .
size: .
V: TRBV6-2/TRBV6-3
J: TRBJ1-5

CDR3: CASSLDGGAHGYTF
DNA: TGTGCCAGCAGCTTAGACGGGGGCGCGCATGGCTACACCTTC
D: .
size: .
V: TRBV7-9
J: TRBJ1-2

CDR3: CASSWTSGGGTDTQYF
DNA: TGTGCCAGCAGCTGGACTAGCGGGGGGGGCACAGATACGCAGTATTTT
D: TRBD2
size: .
V: TRBV5-4
J: TRBJ2-3

CDR3: CASSQQSGANVLTF
DNA: TGTGCCAGTAGTCAGCAGTCTGGGGCCAACGTCCTGACTTTC
D: .
size: .
V: TRBV19
J: TRBJ2-6

CDR3: CASSFKREGEKLFF
DNA: TGTGCCAGCAGCTTCAAGAGGGAGGGGGAAAAACTGTTTTTT
D: .
size: .
V: TRBV7-2
J: TRBJ1-4

CDR3: CSAERGIGELFF
DNA: TGCAGCGCTGAAAGGGGGATCGGGGAGCTGTTTTTT
D: .
size: .
V: TRBV29-1
J: TRBJ2-2

CDR3: CASSLASFTYGYTF
DNA: TGTGCCAGCAGTTTGGCCTCTTTTACCTATGGCTACACCTTC
D: .
size: once
V: TRBV28
J: TRBJ1-2

CDR3: CASSPGRAESGDTQYF
DNA: TGTGCCAGCTCACCAGGCCGGGCTGAGAGCGGGGATACGCAGTATTTT
D: .
size: .
V: TRBV18
J: TRBJ2-3

CDR3: CASSQDFTNTEAFF
DNA: TGTGCCAGCAGCCAAGATTTCACCAACACTGAAGCTTTCTTT
D: .
size: .
V: TRBV4-2
J: TRBJ1-1

CDR3: CASSVSWREETQYF
DNA: TGTGCCAGCAGTGTCTCATGGAGAGAAGAGACCCAGTACTTC
D: .
size: .
V: TRBV27
J: TRBJ2-5

CDR3: CASSVGYVSTDTQYF
DNA: TGTGCCAGCAGCGTAGGATACGTCTCCACAGATACGCAGTATTTT
D: .
size: .
V: TRBV9
J: TRBJ2-3

CDR3: CASSVGGTYEQYF
DNA: TGTGCCAGCAGCGTAGGCGGGACCTACGAGCAGTACTTC
D: .
size: few
V: TRBV9
J: TRBJ2-7

CDR3: CASSKRGDRRPYEQYF
DNA: TGTGCCAGCAGCAAAAGGGGGGACCGACGTCCGTACGAGCAGTACTTC
D: .
size: .
V: TRBV21-1
J: TRBJ2-7

CDR3: CASSPRGLANYGYTF
DNA: TGTGCCAGCAGCCCAAGGGGACTCGCGAACTATGGCTACACCTTC
D: .
size: .
V: TRBV7-8
J: TRBJ1-2

CDR3: CASSQHPGQLTGELFF
DNA: TGTGCCAGCAGTCAACATCCGGGACAACTCACCGGGGAGCTGTTTTTT
D: .
size: .
V: TRBV14
J: TRBJ2-2

CDR3: CASSFGPPYEQYF
DNA: TGTGCCAGCAGTTTCGGGCCCCCCTACGAGCAGTACTTC
D: .
size: .
V: TRBV27
J: TRBJ2-7

CDR3: CASSYGTFQSGANVLTF
DNA: TGTGCCAGCAGCTACGGGACTTTTCAATCTGGGGCCAACGTCCTGACTTTC
D: .
size: .
V: TRBV13
J: TRBJ2-6

CDR3: CASSYGTASNYGYTF
DNA: TGTGCCAGCAGTTACGGGACAGCAAGTAACTATGGCTACACCTTC
D: TRBD1
size: .
V: TRBV6-6
J: TRBJ1-2

CDR3: CASSLVQTYILNTEAFF
DNA: TGTGCCAGCAGCTTGGTACAGACCTACATTCTGAACACTGAAGCTTTCTTT
D: .
size: .
V: TRBV7-9
J: TRBJ1-1

CDR3: CASSLGGTARNSPLHF
DNA: TGTGCCAGCAGTTTAGGTGGGACAGCGCGTAATTCACCCCTCCACTTT
D: TRBD1
size: once
V: TRBV28
J: TRBJ1-6

CDR3: CASSVMHKTDTQYF
DNA: TGTGCCAGCAGCGTAATGCACAAGACAGATACGCAGTATTTT
D: .
size: .
V: TRBV9
J: TRBJ2-3

CDR3: CASRRTGSSYEQYF
DNA: TGTGCCAGCAGAAGGACAGGAAGCTCCTACGAGCAGTACTTC
D: TRBD1
size: .
V: TRBV2
J: TRBJ2-7

CDR3: CSASFFRDLGNEKLFF
DNA: TGCAGTGCTAGTTTTTTCCGGGACTTAGGTAATGAAAAACTGTTTTTT
D: .
size: .
V: TRBV20-1
J: TRBJ1-4